This T cell receptor (beta chain) was sequenced for a study of regulatory T cells in long-lasting Graves disease. The study, taken as a whole, reports: Persistent patients shared thousands of public clonotypes among themselves. Newly diagnosed patients shared fewer, at nearly 1,000. Compared with new cases, persistent Graves' patients showed reduced TCR diversity.

The CDR3 has 17 residues. Trimming took off 1 base at V and 3 bases at J, with 16 bases between the two ends. This clonotype was counted ten times or more. Its antigen is currently unknown. Time point in this sample: newly diagnosed GD, antithyroid drugs for less than 3 months. Generation of the TCR library employed RNA extracted from PBMCs. Building the TCR beta libraries relied on iRepertoire HTBI primers, and CDR3 regions underwent Arm-PCR. In the original analysis: Taken together, the samples had roughly 63 TRBV and roughly 15 TRBJ segments identified. MiXCR, applied by TCRdb to the multiplex PCR reads, yields one record per CDR3 protein. TCRdb's processing, not the study's, gives the V and J calls here. The repertoire has hundreds of thousands of distinct CDR3 sequences, around 15% of them found once; the top ten carry approximately 21%.

The sequencing used peripheral blood mononuclear cells (PBMCs), collected at new diagnosis, from a patient treated with antithyroid drugs. The receptor was isolated from a female donor with Graves disease. This rearrangement joins TRBV12-3 or TRBV12-4 to TRBJ1-3; unclear D gene. The CDR3 region is CASSLDFQRVGGNTIYF. The CDR3 DNA sequence: TGTGCCAGCAGTTTAGATTTCCAAAGGGTGGGTGGAAACACCATATATTTT.